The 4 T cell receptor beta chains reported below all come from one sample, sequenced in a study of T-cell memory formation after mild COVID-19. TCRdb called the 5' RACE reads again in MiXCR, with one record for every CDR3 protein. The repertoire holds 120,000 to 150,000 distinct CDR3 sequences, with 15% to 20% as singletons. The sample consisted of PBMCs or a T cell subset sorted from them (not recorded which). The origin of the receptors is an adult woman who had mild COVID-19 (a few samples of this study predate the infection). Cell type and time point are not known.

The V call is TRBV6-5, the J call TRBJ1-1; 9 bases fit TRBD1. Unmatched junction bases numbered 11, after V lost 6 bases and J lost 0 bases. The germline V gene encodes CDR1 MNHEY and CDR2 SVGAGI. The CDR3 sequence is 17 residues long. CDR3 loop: CASSITRTGALNTEAFF. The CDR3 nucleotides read TGTGCCAGCAGCATCACTCGGACAGGGGCTCTGAACACTGAAGCTTTCTTT.

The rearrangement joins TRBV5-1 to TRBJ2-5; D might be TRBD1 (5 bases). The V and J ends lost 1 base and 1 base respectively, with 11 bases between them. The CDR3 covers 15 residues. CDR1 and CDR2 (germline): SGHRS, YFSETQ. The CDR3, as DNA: TGCGCCAGCAGCTTGCAGGGTAGGGTCCAAGAGACCCAGTACTTC. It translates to CASSLQGRVQETQYF.

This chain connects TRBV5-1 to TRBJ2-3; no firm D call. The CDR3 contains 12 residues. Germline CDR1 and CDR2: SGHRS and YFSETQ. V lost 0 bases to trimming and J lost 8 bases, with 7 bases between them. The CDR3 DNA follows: TGCGCCAGCAGCTTGGAACGGTCTACGCAGTATTTT. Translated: CASSLERSTQYF.

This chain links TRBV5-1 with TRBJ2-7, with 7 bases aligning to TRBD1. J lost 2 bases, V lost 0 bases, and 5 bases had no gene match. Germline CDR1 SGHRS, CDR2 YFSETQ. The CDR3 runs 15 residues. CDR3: CASSLENRGPYEQYF. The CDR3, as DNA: TGCGCCAGCAGCTTGGAAAACAGGGGTCCCTACGAGCAGTACTTC.